This TCR beta chain emerged from a study of early T cells in non-severe SARS-CoV-2 infection. Whole-study context: Unpaired chains resulted from sequencing bulk RNA of unsorted whole blood. Overall study results and limits: Private and CD4 specificities were missed by VDJdb matching, skewed to anti-spike CD8.

Germline CDR1 is SGHTA and CDR2 is FQGNSA. The trim removed 6 bases at V and 7 bases at J, leaving 4 bases unmatched. CDR3 length: 13 amino acids. Many counts were recorded for this clonotype. Its antigen is as yet unknown. Unique molecular identifiers (one per individual cDNA molecule) were attached. TCRdb used MiXCR to reprocess the 5' RACE reads, holding one entry per CDR3 protein. Altogether about 70,000 distinct CDR3 sequences are present, around 13% being singletons, with the ten largest covering roughly 3.7%. The source is an adult who was a healthcare worker with PCR-confirmed SARS-CoV-2 infection or an uninfected control (not recorded which). This specimen was whole blood, taken at baseline. The chain has TRBV7-2 and TRBJ2-1; the match to TRBD2 covers 9 bases. The CDR3 region is CASRPTSGNEQFF. CDR3 DNA: TGTGCCAGCAGGCCCACTAGCGGGAATGAGCAGTTCTTC.